The source of this T cell receptor beta chain is a study of T cell responses to AZD1222 COVID-19 vaccine. Notes on the study in general: Spike was spanned by vaccine-associated CD4 TCRs, with dominance at 160-218 and 743-854. Only a handful of people who got AZD1222 tested seropositive at baseline. Two doses of AZD1222 preceded a rise in Spike-specific TCR breadth and depth.

Data came from immunoSEQ multiplex PCR; TCRdb stores just in-frame clones and leaves some out. The sample lists 150,000 to 200,000 clones; about 90% were seen once. A word on this clone: Its antigen is not identified.

This receptor was taken from an adult who received the AZD1222 COVID-19 vaccine. The sample was peripheral blood, taken 28 days after the second AZD1222 dose.

The CDR3 here is CSVEPAHGENTIYF. Written as DNA, the CDR3 is TGCAGCGTTGAACCGGCCCATGGGGAAAACACCATATATTTT. V and J are TRBV29-1 and TRBJ1-3; D ambiguous. This CDR3 comprises 14 residues. Germline CDR1 SQVTM, CDR2 ANQGSEA. V was trimmed by 2 bases and J by 6 bases, leaving 14 bases between them.